The 22 T cell receptor beta chains reported below all come from one sample, sequenced in a study of shared clonotypes between healthy human individuals (dated by TCRdb to the early 2020s). CD8 naive samples were obtained by positive selection for CCR7 among CD45RO-negative cells, yielding a CD45RA+CCR7+ population from which TemRA cells were excluded. Library generation was performed with the immunoSEQ multiplex PCR assay. TCRdb stores this immuneACCESS table with in-frame sequences only. Part of the clones is absent; in the studies checked, under half of the shortfall reflects unresolved V genes, and no reason is known for the rest. A total of around 600,000 clones appear in this sample, around 96% of them only once. Over 0.1% of the sample rests with the top ten. Material for sequencing was naive CD8+ T cells sorted from blood. In the paper's terms, the cell subset or site label means: CD45RA+CCR7+. Receptor source: a woman aged 25 to 39 in good health.

This rearrangement joins TRBV9 to TRBJ2-6; D gene uncertain. The CDR3 covers 16 residues. Germline V gene lookup returns CDR1 SGDLS and CDR2 YYNGEE. V was shortened by 1 base and J by 4 bases, with 12 bases between the two germline ends. The CDR3, as DNA: TGTGCCAGCAGCGTAAATAGGGATTTAGGGGCCAACGTCCTGACTTTC. Translating gives CASSVNRDLGANVLTF.

The chain has TRBV2 and TRBJ2-5; 12 positions match TRBD2. The trim removed 4 bases at V and 0 bases at J, leaving 3 bases unmatched. CDR3 size: 16 residues. Germline CDR1 is SNHLY and CDR2 is FYNNEI. The CDR3 loop reads CASSVGLAGNQETQYF. DNA of the CDR3: TGTGCCAGCAGTGTCGGACTAGCGGGAAACCAAGAGACCCAGTACTTC.

On this clone itself: The same CDR3 arises from other DNA sequences in this sample as well. This chain connects TRBV27 to TRBJ2-7; D call uncertain. Germline V gene lookup returns CDR1 MNHEY and CDR2 SMNVEV (reference sequence). The CDR3 runs to 11 residues. The V and J ends lost 2 bases and 6 bases respectively, with 5 bases between them. The CDR3 loop is CASSLGSEQYF. The CDR3 region has the DNA TGTGCCAGCAGTTTAGGATCCGAGCAGTACTTC.

This clone was detected a few times. The sample carries other DNA sequences with the same CDR3. The J gene is TRBJ1-5, the V gene TRBV4-1; D unresolved. The CDR3 is 12 amino acids. The ends were cut back, 3 bases at V and 4 bases at J, with 4 bases in the middle. The germline V gene has CDR1 MGHRA and CDR2 YSYEKL. The CDR3 reads CASSQGNQPQHF. The CDR3 DNA reads as TGCGCCAGCAGCCAGGGAAATCAGCCCCAGCATTTT.

This chain uses TRBV6-5 with TRBJ2-7, with D perhaps matching TRBD2 (5 bases). With 6 bases removed from V and 3 bases from J, the gap between germline ends came to 15 bases. Per germline, CDR1 MNHEY and CDR2 SVGAGI. The CDR3 consists of 14 residues. The CDR3 DNA sequence: TGTGCCAGCAGGTTCCGGGGTTCACACTACGAGCAGTACTTC. The encoded protein is CASRFRGSHYEQYF.

The V call is TRBV28, the J call TRBJ2-7; D may match TRBD1 or TRBD2 (5 bases each). V was trimmed by 5 bases and J by 5 bases, leaving 10 bases between them. Germline V gives CDR1 MDHEN, CDR2 SYDVKM. This CDR3 has 12 amino acids. CDR3: CASSPGRHEQYF. The CDR3 DNA is TGTGCCAGCAGTCCGGGACGCCACGAGCAGTACTTC.

The chain is built from TRBV9 and TRBJ2-1; tentative D call: TRBD1 (6 bases). From germline, CDR1 is SGDLS and CDR2 YYNGEE. The ends were cut back, 4 bases at V and 6 bases at J, with 14 bases in the middle. The CDR3 covers 14 residues. The CDR3 here is CASSSSRGFNEQFF. In nucleotides, the CDR3 is TGTGCCAGCAGCTCGTCCAGGGGATTCAATGAGCAGTTCTTC.

CDR3 nucleotide sequence: TGTGCCAGCAGCTTCACTCTAGCGGGAGACTACGAGCAGTACTTC. Translation: CASSFTLAGDYEQYF. The rearrangement links TRBV5-5 to TRBJ2-7, with TRBD2 identical over 10 bases. The CDR3 runs 15 residues. The ends lost 2 bases at V and 3 bases at J; junction bases unmatched: 5. Germline V gene sequence: CDR1 SGHKS, CDR2 YYEKEE (reference sequence).

A word on this clone: Other DNA sequences in this sample translate to the same CDR3. The genes are TRBV28 and TRBJ1-2, with 7 bases identical to TRBD1. The CDR3 covers 14 residues. Germline CDR1 is MDHEN and CDR2 is SYDVKM. J was trimmed by 4 bases and V by 3 bases; bases with no gene match: 5. The CDR3 nucleotides read TGTGCCAGCAGTTTCTCCGGGACAGTCTATGGCTACACCTTC. It yields the protein CASSFSGTVYGYTF.

The chain combines TRBV5-1 with TRBJ2-5; D is possibly TRBD2 (6 bases). V lost 1 base, J lost 1 base, and 11 bases lay in between. Germline CDR1 and CDR2: SGHRS and YFSETQ. CDR3 length equals 15 residues. CDR3 region: CASSLSSGPQETQYF. The CDR3 region has the DNA TGCGCCAGCAGCTTGTCCAGCGGGCCCCAAGAGACCCAGTACTTC.

The chain employs TRBV5-1 and TRBJ2-2, with D uncertain. CDR1 is SGHRS and CDR2 is YFSETQ in the germline V gene. Trimming pared 6 bases from V and 3 bases from J, leaving 21 bases between. The CDR3 contains 17 residues. This CDR3 is CASTFPSGSTDTGELFF. The CDR3 DNA follows: TGCGCCAGCACCTTCCCCTCCGGATCCACTGACACCGGGGAGCTGTTTTTT.

The chain has TRBV28 and TRBJ1-2; no firm D call. The CDR3 loop spans 17 amino acids. Trimming shortened V by 4 bases and J by 4 bases, and 22 bases separated the two germline ends. Germline lookup yields CDR1 MDHEN and CDR2 SYDVKM. The CDR3, as DNA: TGTGCCAGCAGTTCCGGCCAGGAACACGATACGCTCTATGGCTACACCTTC. This gives the protein CASSSGQEHDTLYGYTF.

This clone appeared a single time. This chain uses TRBV28 with TRBJ2-7; D remains unclear. V lost 5 bases and J 0 bases, leaving 8 bases between the germline ends. From germline, CDR1 is MDHEN and CDR2 SYDVKM. This CDR3 spans 13 amino acids. This CDR3 is CASSLVSSYEQYF. CDR3 DNA: TGTGCCAGCAGTCTGGTGAGCTCCTACGAGCAGTACTTC.

For this clone: Germline and junction disagree at one end, which may indicate a read error. This chain links TRBV10-3 with TRBJ1-4, with D uncertain. Germline V CDR1 and CDR2: ENHRY, SYGVKD. This CDR3 comprises 15 residues. Here the CDR3 reads CAISESLGYNEKLFF. CDR3 DNA: TGTGCCATCAGTGAGTCGCTCGGGTATAATGAAAAGCTGTTTTTT.

This chain uses TRBV7-9 with TRBJ1-1, with no clear D. Trimming took off 6 bases at V and 1 base at J, with 15 bases between the two ends. The CDR3 runs to 15 residues. Germline CDR1 is SEHNR and CDR2 is FQNEAQ (reference sequence). The CDR3 DNA reads as TGTGCCAGCAGGCTAGGGCTGGGTGGGAACACTGAAGCTTTCTTT. It is translated as CASRLGLGGNTEAFF.

The chain recombines TRBV5-8 with TRBJ1-4; TRBD1 agrees at 8 bases. Germline values: CDR1 SGHTS, CDR2 YDEGEE. The CDR3 covers 13 residues. With 4 bases clipped from V and 14 bases from J, the junction kept 10 bases outside the gene matches. DNA for the CDR3: TGTGCCAGCAGCCCGACAGGGGCCGAATACCTGTTTTTT. It is translated as CASSPTGAEYLFF. The variable domain in full, completed from reference TRBV5-8 and TRBJ1-4, reads EAGVTQSPTHLIKTRGQQATLRCSPISGHTSVYWYQQALGLGLQFLLWYDEGEERNRGNFPPRFSGRQFPNYSSELNVNALELEDSALYLCASSPTGAEYLFFGSGTQLSVL.

The rearrangement joins TRBV27 to TRBJ2-7; D possibly corresponds to TRBD2 (6 bases). Trimming took off 4 bases at V and 4 bases at J, with 14 bases between the two ends. The CDR3 contains 14 residues. Per the germline V gene, CDR1 is MNHEY and CDR2 is SMNVEV (reference sequence). The CDR3 sequence is CASSSGLGLYEQYF. CDR3 sequence (DNA): TGTGCCAGCAGTTCGGGACTTGGGTTGTACGAGCAGTACTTC.

The genes are TRBV7-9 and TRBJ2-5; TRBD2 is a possible D gene (6 bases). This CDR3 is built from 14 residues. Between the trimmed V and J ends, which lost 5 bases and 1 base, there was a span of 11 bases. Germline-derived CDR1 and CDR2 are SEHNR and FQNEAQ (reference sequence). The CDR3 region has the DNA TGTGCCAGCAGCCTCCGGGAGCGCCAAGAGACCCAGTACTTC. This encodes CASSLRERQETQYF.

The chain is built from TRBV18 and TRBJ2-1; D unresolved. Germline CDR1 is KGHSH and CDR2 is LQKENI. Trimming took off 0 bases at V and 10 bases at J, with 7 bases between the two ends. The CDR3 totals 12 residues. CDR3 DNA: TGTGCCAGCTCACCACCGGGATCAGAGCAGTTCTTC. Its translation is CASSPPGSEQFF.

This rearrangement joins TRBV5-4 to TRBJ2-7; the match to TRBD1 covers 10 bases. Germline values: CDR1 SGHNT, CDR2 YYREEE (reference sequence). The ends lost 3 bases at V and 2 bases at J; junction bases unmatched: 8. This CDR3 spans 16 amino acids. CDR3 DNA: TGTGCCAGCAGCTCCCGTTTAGGGACAGGGGCCTACGAGCAGTACTTC. Protein product: CASSSRLGTGAYEQYF.

CDR3 nucleotide sequence: TGCAGCGTTGCGTTGGGGGCGGGTGAAAACTACAATGAGCAGTTCTTC. This translates into CSVALGAGENYNEQFF. The chain is built from TRBV29-1 and TRBJ2-1, with TRBD1 as a possible D gene (6 bases). The V end was cut by 4 bases, the J end by 3 bases, with 19 bases between. This CDR3 spans 16 amino acids. The germline CDR1 and CDR2 sequences are SQVTM and ANQGSEA.

V usage is TRBV27 and J usage is TRBJ1-1, with D uncertain. Germline lookup yields CDR1 MNHEY and CDR2 SMNVEV (reference sequence). The V and J ends lost 8 bases and 1 base respectively, with 17 bases between them. This CDR3 has 15 amino acids. The CDR3 region is CASGWLGFTNTEAFF. DNA for the CDR3: TGTGCCAGCGGGTGGTTGGGTTTTACGAACACTGAAGCTTTCTTT.